The 26 T cell receptor beta chains below all came from one sample that was sequenced in a study of patients and donors after allogeneic stem cell transplantation. TCRdb re-derived calls from the RT-PCR reads in MiXCR, one entry per CDR3 protein. The sample records over 200,000 distinct CDR3 sequences, 35% to 45% being singletons. Sequenced input: blood, either unsorted or a sorted T cell fraction (not recorded which). These receptors originate from a human donor who was either an allogeneic HSCT recipient or a stem cell or donor lymphocyte infusion donor (not recorded which). It is not recorded whose cells these are; they may come from a transplant donor.

The gene calls are TRBV18 and TRBJ1-2; D is unclear. The CDR3 has 14 amino acids. V dropped 3 bases and J dropped 2 bases, with 10 bases sitting between them. In germline, CDR1 is KGHSH, CDR2 LQKENI. The CDR3 sequence: CASSPLGSNYGYTF. The DNA for the CDR3 is TGTGCCAGCTCACCCCTCGGCTCAAACTATGGCTACACCTTC.

The rearrangement links TRBV4-2 to TRBJ2-2; D gene uncertain. The CDR3 is 12 residues long. Looked up from germline, CDR1 is LGHNA and CDR2 is YNFKEQ. V was clipped by 4 bases and J by 10 bases, with 10 bases between them. The CDR3 coding sequence is TGTGCCAGCAGCCGCCTCGGAGAGGAGCTGTTTTTT. Translating it yields CASSRLGEELFF.

CDR3 bases: TGTGCCAGCAGACCGGCCGGGACAGAAACTGGAAACACCATATATTTT. It codes for CASRPAGTETGNTIYF. V and J are TRBV5-5 and TRBJ1-3; 7 bases match TRBD1. Germline CDR1 SGHKS, CDR2 YYEKEE (reference sequence). Trimming removed 5 bases from V and 2 bases from J; junction bases left unmatched: 10. This CDR3 comprises 16 residues.

There are a few counts of this clonotype. The chain combines TRBV18 with TRBJ1-1, with unresolved D. Trimming cost V 2 bases and J 1 base, with 8 bases left between them. Germline CDR1 and CDR2: KGHSH and LQKENI. CDR3 length equals 14 residues. The DNA of the CDR3 is TGTGCCAGCTCACCAGGTAACGCGAACACTGAAGCTTTCTTT. It codes for CASSPGNANTEAFF. The whole variable domain, filled in from reference TRBV18 and TRBJ1-1, reads NAGVMQNPRHLVRRRGQEARLRCSPMKGHSHVYWYRQLPEEGLKFMVYLQKENIIDESGMPKERFSAEFPKEGPSILRIQQVVRGDSAAYFCASSPGNANTEAFFGQGTRLTVV.

Only a few counts were recorded for this clonotype. The J gene is TRBJ1-1, the V gene TRBV6-1; the D gene is possibly TRBD1 (6 bases). The CDR3 extends over 13 amino acids. V lost 0 bases and J 4 bases, leaving 6 bases between the germline ends. Germline loops: CDR1 MNHNS, CDR2 SASEGT. The CDR3 here is CASSEAGGTEAFF. DNA of the CDR3: TGTGCCAGCAGTGAAGCAGGGGGCACTGAAGCTTTCTTT.

The chain carries TRBV24-1 and TRBJ2-1, with TRBD1 as a possible D gene (6 bases). The CDR3 extends over 15 amino acids. CDR1 is KGHDR, CDR2 SFDVKD, per germline. The V end lost 4 bases, the J end lost 2 bases, and 11 bases lay between the germline ends. Written as DNA, the CDR3 is TGTGCCACCAGTGAATTTCAGGGGCCCTACAATGAGCAGTTCTTC. Its translation is CATSEFQGPYNEQFF.

This clonotype occurred a few times. The chain's CDR3 is CASSSDWVGSPLHF. CDR3 nucleotides: TGTGCCAGCAGTTCCGATTGGGTGGGCTCACCCCTCCACTTT. The chain recombines TRBV2 with TRBJ1-6, with unresolved D. This CDR3 is 14 amino acids long. The germline V gene encodes CDR1 SNHLY and CDR2 FYNNEI. Trimming cost V 5 bases and J 10 bases, with 15 bases left between them.

The chain combines TRBV9 with TRBJ2-1, with D possibly being TRBD2 (5 bases). The CDR3 runs to 14 residues. Trimming took off 4 bases at V and 2 bases at J, with 10 bases between the two ends. In germline, CDR1 is SGDLS, CDR2 YYNGEE. The CDR3 is CASSFSGTYNEQFF. CDR3 DNA: TGTGCCAGCAGCTTCAGCGGAACCTACAATGAGCAGTTCTTC.

This clonotype appeared a few times. The genes are TRBV7-2 and TRBJ1-1; 10 nucleotides align to TRBD1. Trimming cost V 6 bases and J 4 bases; bases outside gene matches: 11. The V gene's germline CDR1 is SGHTA and CDR2 FQGNSA. CDR3 size: 16 residues. The CDR3 DNA reads as TGTGCCAGCAGATCTACTCGACAGGGGGCAAGCACTGAAGCTTTCTTT. Protein product: CASRSTRQGASTEAFF.

This clonotype came up a few times. The chain has TRBV4-2 and TRBJ1-3; possible D gene TRBD1, 5 bases. The germline V gene encodes CDR1 LGHNA and CDR2 YNFKEQ. This CDR3 comprises 16 residues. V was clipped by 0 bases and J by 0 bases, with 9 bases between them. This CDR3 reads CASSQDFGTSGNTIYF. The CDR3 DNA reads as TGTGCCAGCAGCCAAGATTTTGGGACCTCTGGAAACACCATATATTTT.

This clonotype was picked up a small number of times. J is TRBJ2-5 and V is TRBV29-1; D is uncertain. Germline CDR1 and CDR2: SQVTM and ANQGSEA. The CDR3 length is 12 residues. With 7 bases removed from V and 2 bases from J, the gap between germline ends came to 11 bases. The CDR3 bases are TGCAGCGGTTCCCAGGTGCAAGAGACCCAGTACTTC. Translating it yields CSGSQVQETQYF.

The chain joins TRBV29-1 to TRBJ1-3; D is uncertain. Germline CDR1 reads SQVTM; CDR2 reads ANQGSEA. The ends were cut back, 4 bases at V and 7 bases at J, with 8 bases in the middle. This CDR3 is built from 11 residues. The CDR3 spells CSVGDRNTIYF. CDR3 DNA sequence: TGCAGCGTTGGCGACCGGAACACCATATATTTT.

The chain joins TRBV3-1 to TRBJ2-1, with 8 positions matching TRBD1. CDR1 LGHDT and CDR2 YNNKEL come from the germline V gene (reference sequence). The CDR3 extends over 18 amino acids. The J segment lost 6 bases and the V segment lost 4 bases, leaving 17 bases of the junction unmatched. The CDR3 DNA reads TGTGCCAGCAGCCGAGGGACAGGCCTCTTTCATAGCGGCAATGAGCAGTTCTTC. Translating gives CASSRGTGLFHSGNEQFF.

The chain is built from TRBV5-1 and TRBJ1-6; D not resolved. Germline V gene data show CDR1 as SGHRS and CDR2 as YFSETQ. Trimming pared 0 bases from V and 7 bases from J, leaving 8 bases between. CDR3 size: 14 residues. CDR3 residues: CASSLEPVNSPLHF. The CDR3 DNA follows: TGCGCCAGCAGCTTGGAGCCGGTGAATTCACCCCTCCACTTT.

The V and J genes are TRBV28 and TRBJ2-2; the match to TRBD1 covers 7 bases. This CDR3 is 15 amino acids long. J gave up 6 bases and V 6 bases, and 10 bases lay outside the gene matches. Germline CDR1 is MDHEN and CDR2 is SYDVKM. DNA of the CDR3: TGTGCCAGCAGGAAACAGGGGTCTATCTCCGGGGAGCTGTTTTTT. As protein: CASRKQGSISGELFF.

The rearrangement joins TRBV20-1 to TRBJ2-4; no clear D gene. Trimming took 8 bases from V and 2 from J, leaving 16 bases between them. Germline values: CDR1 DFQATT, CDR2 SNEGSKA (reference sequence). This CDR3 comprises 14 residues. CDR3: CSTHIRRTKNIQYF. The CDR3 region has the DNA TGCAGTACCCACATCCGACGAACCAAAAACATTCAGTACTTC.

In this sample, this clonotype turned up a few times. This sequence joins TRBV24-1 and TRBJ1-4; possibly TRBD1 for D (5 bases). The CDR3 is 12 amino acids. V was shortened by 4 bases and J by 8 bases, with 7 bases between the two germline ends. Germline loops: CDR1 KGHDR, CDR2 SFDVKD. The CDR3 nucleotides read TGTGCCACCAGTGACCGGGGGGAAAAACTGTTTTTT. It specifies CATSDRGEKLFF.

This clonotype came up a few times. The chain combines TRBV12-3 or TRBV12-4 with TRBJ2-1; no definite D call. The CDR3 is 12 amino acids. Between the trimmed V and J ends, which lost 1 base and 5 bases, there was a span of 3 bases. The CDR3 reads CASSLGDNEQFF. The CDR3 DNA sequence: TGTGCCAGCAGTTTAGGAGACAATGAGCAGTTCTTC.

The V call is TRBV12-3 or TRBV12-4, the J call TRBJ2-2, with 8 bases lining up with TRBD1. The length of the CDR3 is 15 residues. J lost 0 bases, V lost 6 bases, and 3 bases had no gene match. The CDR3 here is CASSAGGSNTGELFF. CDR3 bases: TGTGCCAGCAGCGCAGGGGGCTCGAACACCGGGGAGCTGTTTTTT.

This clonotype has a handful of counts. J is TRBJ1-1 and V is TRBV4-1; D perhaps matches TRBD1 (5 bases). Trimming cost V 6 bases and J 11 bases, with 22 bases left between them. Germline V gene data show CDR1 as MGHRA and CDR2 as YSYEKL. The CDR3 is 14 residues long. In DNA form, the CDR3 reads TGCGCCAGCAGTGATGACAGCCACTTTAGTCGGGCTTTCTTT. Translated: CASSDDSHFSRAFF.

Relative to its sample, this clonotype is medium-sized. This chain connects TRBV18 to TRBJ2-3, with no clear D. Germline V gene lookup returns CDR1 KGHSH and CDR2 LQKENI. CDR3 length equals 11 residues. Trimming removed 8 bases from V and 3 bases from J, with 6 bases in between. Here the CDR3 reads CASHGTDTQYF. CDR3 nucleotides: TGTGCCAGCCACGGGACAGATACGCAGTATTTT.

This sequence joins TRBV5-1 and TRBJ1-1; D unresolved. The germline CDR1 and CDR2 sequences are SGHRS and YFSETQ. CDR3 length: 13 residues. V was pared by 6 bases and J by 4 bases, with 13 bases between. This CDR3 is CASTVGVSTEAFF. The CDR3 coding sequence is TGCGCCAGCACCGTCGGGGTAAGCACTGAAGCTTTCTTT.

The chain uses TRBV4-1 and TRBJ2-7; D might be TRBD1 (6 bases). The germline V gene has CDR1 MGHRA and CDR2 YSYEKL. This CDR3 is built from 12 residues. V lost 8 bases, J lost 3 bases, and 11 bases lay in between. In DNA, the CDR3 is TGCGCCAGCGGGGGCGAGGGCTACGAGCAGTACTTC. It yields the protein CASGGEGYEQYF.

V gene TRBV28 combines with J gene TRBJ1-6, with D unresolved. Trimming took off 7 bases at V and 8 bases at J, with 9 bases between the two ends. This CDR3 spans 12 amino acids. The germline V gene has CDR1 MDHEN and CDR2 SYDVKM. CDR3 DNA: TGTGCCAGCACCGCGCCCCATTCACCCCTCCACTTT. Residues: CASTAPHSPLHF.

The chain is built from TRBV13 and TRBJ2-7; the D gene is possibly TRBD1 (5 bases). The germline V gene encodes CDR1 PRHDT and CDR2 FYEKMQ (reference sequence). The CDR3 runs to 12 residues. V was shortened by 3 bases and J by 4 bases, with 7 bases between the two germline ends. CDR3 residues: CASSFKGYEQYF. The CDR3, as DNA: TGTGCCAGCAGCTTCAAGGGGTACGAGCAGTACTTC.

The CDR3 sequence: CASRRQGADEQYF. CDR3 in DNA: TGTGCCAGCAGACGACAGGGGGCCGACGAGCAGTACTTC. V gene TRBV6-5 combines with J gene TRBJ2-7; 10 positions agree with TRBD1. V lost 6 bases, J lost 5 bases, and 4 bases stayed unmatched. The CDR3 consists of 13 residues. Germline-derived CDR1 and CDR2 are MNHEY and SVGAGI.